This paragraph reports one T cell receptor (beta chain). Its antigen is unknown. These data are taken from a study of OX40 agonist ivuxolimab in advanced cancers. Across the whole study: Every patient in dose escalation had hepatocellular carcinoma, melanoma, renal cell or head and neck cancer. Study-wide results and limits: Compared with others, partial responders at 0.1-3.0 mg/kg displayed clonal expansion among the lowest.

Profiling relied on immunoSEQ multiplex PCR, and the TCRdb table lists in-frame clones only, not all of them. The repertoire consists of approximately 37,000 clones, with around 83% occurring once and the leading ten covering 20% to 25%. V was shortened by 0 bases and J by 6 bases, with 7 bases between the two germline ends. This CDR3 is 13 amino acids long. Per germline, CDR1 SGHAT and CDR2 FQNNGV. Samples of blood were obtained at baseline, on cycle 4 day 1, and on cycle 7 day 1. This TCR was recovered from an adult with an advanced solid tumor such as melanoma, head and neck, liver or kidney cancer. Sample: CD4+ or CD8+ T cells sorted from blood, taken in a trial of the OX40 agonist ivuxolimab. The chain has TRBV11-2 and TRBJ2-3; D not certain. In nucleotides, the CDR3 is TGTGCCAGCAGCTTAGAGTATTTGGATACGCAGTATTTT. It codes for CASSLEYLDTQYF.